Shown below are 3 T cell receptor beta chains from a single sample sequenced in a study of metastatic and nonmetastatic thyroid tumors. MiXCR reprocessed the PCR reads for TCRdb. The table shows tens of thousands of clones, with roughly 13% occurring only once. Thyroid surgery took place with no prior treatment in any patient. Sequencing was performed on blood. These receptors were obtained from a female donor with papillary thyroid cancer or a benign thyroid nodule (not recorded which). Some clones in this sample may be carry-over from other donors' samples.

This clone was detected ten times or more. At one end the junction does not follow the germline gene, possibly because of a read error. The genes are TRBV20-1 and TRBJ2-2; perhaps TRBD1 as D (6 bases). Germline loops: CDR1 DFQATT, CDR2 SNEGSKA (reference sequence). The CDR3 covers 17 residues. The CDR3 DNA follows: TGCAGTGCAAGAGCTGGTGGGCAGGGGCCAAACACCGGGGAGCTGTTTTTT. It specifies CSARAGGQGPNTGELFF.

This clone was seen ten or more times. The chain is built from TRBV20-1 and TRBJ2-1; 8 nucleotides agree with TRBD1. There are 15 residues in the CDR3. V lost 0 bases to trimming and J lost 3 bases; unmatched junction nucleotides: 4. Germline lookup yields CDR1 DFQATT and CDR2 SNEGSKA (reference sequence). CDR3 DNA: TGCAGTGCTAGAGACCTACAGGGGGTCTACAATGAGCAGTTCTTC. As protein: CSARDLQGVYNEQFF.

The table lists this clone with a few counts. The gene calls are TRBV7-9 and TRBJ2-5; TRBD1 agrees at 9 bases. CDR1 SEHNR and CDR2 FQNEAQ come from the germline V gene (reference sequence). This CDR3 has 14 residues. V dropped 5 bases and J dropped 5; count of bases not matched to a gene: 6. The CDR3 nucleotides are TGTGCCAGCAGCCCCACACAGGGGGCTGAGACCCAGTACTTC. Its protein product is CASSPTQGAETQYF.